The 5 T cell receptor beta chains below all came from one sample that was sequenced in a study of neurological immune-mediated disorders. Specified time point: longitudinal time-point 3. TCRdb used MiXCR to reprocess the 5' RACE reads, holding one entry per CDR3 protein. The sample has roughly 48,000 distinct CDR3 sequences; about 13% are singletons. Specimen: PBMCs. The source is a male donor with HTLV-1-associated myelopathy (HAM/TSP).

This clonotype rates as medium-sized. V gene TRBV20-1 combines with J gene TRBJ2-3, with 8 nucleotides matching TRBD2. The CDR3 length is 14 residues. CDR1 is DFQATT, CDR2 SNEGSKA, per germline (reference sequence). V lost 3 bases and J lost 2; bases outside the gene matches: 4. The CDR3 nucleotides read TGCAGTGCTAGTCGGACTAGCATCACAGATACGCAGTATTTT. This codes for CSASRTSITDTQYF.

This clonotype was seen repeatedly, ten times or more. The CDR3 region has the DNA TGTGCCAGCACCGACAGCAATCAGCCCCAGCATTTT. Translation: CASTDSNQPQHF. This chain joins TRBV6-2 or TRBV6-3 and TRBJ1-5; D not certain. Between the trimmed V and J ends, which lost 7 bases and 1 base, there was a span of 5 bases. The germline V gene encodes CDR1 MNHEY and CDR2 SVGEGT. The CDR3 contains 12 residues.

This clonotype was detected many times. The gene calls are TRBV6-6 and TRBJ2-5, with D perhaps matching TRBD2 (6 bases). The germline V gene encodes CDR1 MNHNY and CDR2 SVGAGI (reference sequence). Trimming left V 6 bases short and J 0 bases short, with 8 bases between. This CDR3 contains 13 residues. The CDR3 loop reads CASREGYQETQYF. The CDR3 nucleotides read TGTGCCAGCAGGGAGGGGTACCAAGAGACCCAGTACTTC.

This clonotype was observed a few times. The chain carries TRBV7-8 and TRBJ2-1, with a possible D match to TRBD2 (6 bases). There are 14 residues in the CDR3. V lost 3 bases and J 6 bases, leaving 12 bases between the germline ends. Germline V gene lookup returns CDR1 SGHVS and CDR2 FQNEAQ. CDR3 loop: CASSLGLGLNEQFF. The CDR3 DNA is TGTGCCAGCAGCTTGGGGTTGGGACTCAATGAGCAGTTCTTC.

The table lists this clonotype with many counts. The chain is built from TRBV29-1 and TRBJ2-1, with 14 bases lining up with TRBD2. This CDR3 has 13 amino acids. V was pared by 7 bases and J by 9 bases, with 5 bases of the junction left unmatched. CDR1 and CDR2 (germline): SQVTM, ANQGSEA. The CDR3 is CSARLAGGIEQFF. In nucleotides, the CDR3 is TGCAGCGCAAGACTAGCGGGGGGGATTGAGCAGTTCTTC.